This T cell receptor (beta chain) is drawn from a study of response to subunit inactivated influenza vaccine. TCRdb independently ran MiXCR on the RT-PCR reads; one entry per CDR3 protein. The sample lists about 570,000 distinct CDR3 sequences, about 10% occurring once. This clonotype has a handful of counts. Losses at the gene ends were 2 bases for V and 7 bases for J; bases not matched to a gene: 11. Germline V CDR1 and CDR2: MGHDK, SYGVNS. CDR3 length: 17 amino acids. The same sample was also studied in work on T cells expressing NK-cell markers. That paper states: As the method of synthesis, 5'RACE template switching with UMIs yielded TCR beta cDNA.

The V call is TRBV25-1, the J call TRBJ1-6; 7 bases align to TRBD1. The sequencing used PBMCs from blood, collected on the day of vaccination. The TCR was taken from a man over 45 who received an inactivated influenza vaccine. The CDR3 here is CASSESTGAIMNSPLHF. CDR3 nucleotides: TGTGCCAGCAGTGAAAGCACAGGGGCTATCATGAATTCACCCCTCCACTTT.